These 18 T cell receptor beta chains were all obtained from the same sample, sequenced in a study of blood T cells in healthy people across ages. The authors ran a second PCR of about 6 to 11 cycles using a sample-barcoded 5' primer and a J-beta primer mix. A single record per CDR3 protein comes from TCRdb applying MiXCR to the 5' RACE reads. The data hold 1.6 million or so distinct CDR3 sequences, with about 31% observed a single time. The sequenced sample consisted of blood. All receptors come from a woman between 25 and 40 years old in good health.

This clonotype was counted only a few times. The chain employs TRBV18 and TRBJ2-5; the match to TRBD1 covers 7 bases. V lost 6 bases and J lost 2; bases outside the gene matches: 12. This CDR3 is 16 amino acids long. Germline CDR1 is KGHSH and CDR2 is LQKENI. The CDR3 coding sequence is TGTGCCAGCTCCCCTGGAGGACAGGCCATTCAAGAGACCCAGTACTTC. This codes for CASSPGGQAIQETQYF.

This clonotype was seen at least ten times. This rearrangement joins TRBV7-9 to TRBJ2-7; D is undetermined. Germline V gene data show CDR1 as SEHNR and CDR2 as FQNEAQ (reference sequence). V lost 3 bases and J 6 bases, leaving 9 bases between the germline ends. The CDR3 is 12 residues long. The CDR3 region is CASSFVGLEQYF. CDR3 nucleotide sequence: TGTGCCAGCAGCTTTGTTGGGCTCGAGCAGTACTTC.

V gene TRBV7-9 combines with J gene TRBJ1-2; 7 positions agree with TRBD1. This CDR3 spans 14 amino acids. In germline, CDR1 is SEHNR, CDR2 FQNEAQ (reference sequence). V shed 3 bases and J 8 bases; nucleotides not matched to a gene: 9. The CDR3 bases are TGTGCCAGCAGCTTGGGAGGGGGCCTCGACGGCTACACCTTC. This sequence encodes CASSLGGGLDGYTF.

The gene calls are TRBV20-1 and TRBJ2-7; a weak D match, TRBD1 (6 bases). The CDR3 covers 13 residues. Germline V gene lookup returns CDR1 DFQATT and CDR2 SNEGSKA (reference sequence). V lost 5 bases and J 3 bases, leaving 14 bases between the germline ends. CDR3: CSADIRGDYEQYF. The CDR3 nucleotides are TGCAGTGCTGATATCAGGGGTGACTACGAGCAGTACTTC.

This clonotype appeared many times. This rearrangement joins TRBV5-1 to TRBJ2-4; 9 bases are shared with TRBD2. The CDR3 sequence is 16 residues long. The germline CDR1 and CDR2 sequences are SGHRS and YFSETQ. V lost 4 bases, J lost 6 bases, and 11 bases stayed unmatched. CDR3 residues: CASSDSGAGGGNIQYF. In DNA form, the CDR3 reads TGCGCCAGCAGCGACTCTGGAGCGGGAGGCGGAAACATTCAGTACTTC.

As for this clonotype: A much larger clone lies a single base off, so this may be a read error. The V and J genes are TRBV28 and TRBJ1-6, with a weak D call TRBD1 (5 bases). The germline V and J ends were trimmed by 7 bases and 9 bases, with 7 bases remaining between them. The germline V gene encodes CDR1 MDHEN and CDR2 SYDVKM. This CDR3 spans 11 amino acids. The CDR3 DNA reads TGTGCCAGCAAGGGGAGTTCACCCCTCCACTTT. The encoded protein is CASKGSSPLHF.

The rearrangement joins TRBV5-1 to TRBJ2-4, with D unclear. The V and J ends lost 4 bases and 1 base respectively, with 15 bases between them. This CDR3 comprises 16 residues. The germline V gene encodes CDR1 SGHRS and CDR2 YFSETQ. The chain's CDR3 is CASSLGRARAKNIQYF. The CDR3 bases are TGCGCCAGCAGCCTCGGCCGGGCTCGTGCCAAAAACATTCAGTACTTC.

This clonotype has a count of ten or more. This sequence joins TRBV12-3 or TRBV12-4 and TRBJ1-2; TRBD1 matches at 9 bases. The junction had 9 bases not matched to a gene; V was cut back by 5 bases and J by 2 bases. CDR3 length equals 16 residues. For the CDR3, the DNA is TGTGCCAGCAGTATTTTTCGGACAGGGGAGAACTATGGCTACACCTTC. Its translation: CASSIFRTGENYGYTF.

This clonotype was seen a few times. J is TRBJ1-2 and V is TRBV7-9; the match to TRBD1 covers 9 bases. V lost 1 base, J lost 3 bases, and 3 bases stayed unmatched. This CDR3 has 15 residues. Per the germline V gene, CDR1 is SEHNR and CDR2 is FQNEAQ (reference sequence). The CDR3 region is CASSLVQGADYGYTF. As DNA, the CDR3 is TGTGCCAGCAGCTTAGTACAGGGGGCGGACTATGGCTACACCTTC.

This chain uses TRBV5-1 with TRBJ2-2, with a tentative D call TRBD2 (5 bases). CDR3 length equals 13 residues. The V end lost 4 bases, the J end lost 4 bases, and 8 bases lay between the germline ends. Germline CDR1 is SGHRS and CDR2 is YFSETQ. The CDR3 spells CASSPEGTGELFF. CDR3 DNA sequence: TGCGCCAGCAGCCCCGAGGGCACCGGGGAGCTGTTTTTT.

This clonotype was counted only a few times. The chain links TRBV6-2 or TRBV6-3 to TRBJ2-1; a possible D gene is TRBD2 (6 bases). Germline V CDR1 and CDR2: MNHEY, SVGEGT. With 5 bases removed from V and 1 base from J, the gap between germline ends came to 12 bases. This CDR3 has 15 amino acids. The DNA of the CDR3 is TGTGCCAGCAGTGGGCTAGCGCCTTCCTACAATGAGCAGTTCTTC. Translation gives CASSGLAPSYNEQFF.

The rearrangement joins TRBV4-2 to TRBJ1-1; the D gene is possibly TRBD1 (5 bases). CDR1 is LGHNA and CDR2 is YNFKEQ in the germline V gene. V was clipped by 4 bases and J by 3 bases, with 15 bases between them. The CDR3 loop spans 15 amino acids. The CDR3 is CASSPAGGEDTEAFF. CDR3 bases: TGTGCCAGCAGCCCAGCGGGGGGGGAGGACACTGAAGCTTTCTTT.

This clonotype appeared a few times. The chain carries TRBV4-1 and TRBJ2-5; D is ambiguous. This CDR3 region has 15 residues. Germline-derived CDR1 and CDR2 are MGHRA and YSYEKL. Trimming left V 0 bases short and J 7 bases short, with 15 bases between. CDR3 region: CASSQDATGLRTQYF. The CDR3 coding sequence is TGCGCCAGCAGCCAAGATGCAACCGGCCTGCGGACCCAGTACTTC.

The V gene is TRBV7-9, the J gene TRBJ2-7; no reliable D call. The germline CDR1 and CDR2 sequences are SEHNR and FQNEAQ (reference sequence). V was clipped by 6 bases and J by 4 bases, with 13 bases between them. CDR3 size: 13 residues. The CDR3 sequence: CASRRWDTYEQYF. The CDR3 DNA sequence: TGTGCCAGCAGAAGATGGGATACTTACGAGCAGTACTTC.

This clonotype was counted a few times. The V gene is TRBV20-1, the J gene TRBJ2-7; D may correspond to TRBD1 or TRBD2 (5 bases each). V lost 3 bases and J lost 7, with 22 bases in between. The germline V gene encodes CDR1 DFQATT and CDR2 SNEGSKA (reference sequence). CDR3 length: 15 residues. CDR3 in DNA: TGCAGTGCTAGGGGCCAGGGACGGCCGCCGGGGGAGCAGTACTTC. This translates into CSARGQGRPPGEQYF.

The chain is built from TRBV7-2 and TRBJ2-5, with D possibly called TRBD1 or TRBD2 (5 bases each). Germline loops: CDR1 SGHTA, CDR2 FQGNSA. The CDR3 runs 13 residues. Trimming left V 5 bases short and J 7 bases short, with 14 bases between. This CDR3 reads CASSKLGDGTQYF. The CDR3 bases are TGTGCCAGCAGCAAACTGGGGGACGGGACCCAGTACTTC.

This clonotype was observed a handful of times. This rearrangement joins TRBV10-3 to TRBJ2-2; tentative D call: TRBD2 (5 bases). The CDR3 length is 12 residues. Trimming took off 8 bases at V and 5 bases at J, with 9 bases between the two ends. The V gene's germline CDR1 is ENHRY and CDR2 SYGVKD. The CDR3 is CAIDRGTGELFF. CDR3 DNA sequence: TGTGCCATCGATAGAGGGACCGGGGAGCTGTTTTTT.

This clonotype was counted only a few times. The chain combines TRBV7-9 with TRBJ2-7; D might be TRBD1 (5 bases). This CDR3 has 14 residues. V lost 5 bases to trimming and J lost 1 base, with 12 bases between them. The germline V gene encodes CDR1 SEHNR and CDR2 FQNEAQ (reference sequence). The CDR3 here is CASSPQQASYEQYF. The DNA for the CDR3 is TGTGCCAGCAGCCCACAACAGGCATCCTACGAGCAGTACTTC.